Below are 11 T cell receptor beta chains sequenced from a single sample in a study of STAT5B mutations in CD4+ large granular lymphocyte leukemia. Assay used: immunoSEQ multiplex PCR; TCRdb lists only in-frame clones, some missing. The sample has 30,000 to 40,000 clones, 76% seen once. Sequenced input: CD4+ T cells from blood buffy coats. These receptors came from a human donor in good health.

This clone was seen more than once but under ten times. The CDR3 spells CASSPLSDTNEKLFF. The CDR3 DNA reads as TGTGCCAGCTCACCTCTGAGCGACACTAATGAAAAACTGTTTTTT. This chain links TRBV18 with TRBJ1-4; D not resolved. V lost 3 bases, J lost 2 bases, and 10 bases lay in between. The CDR3 covers 15 residues. Germline V CDR1 and CDR2: KGHSH, LQKENI.

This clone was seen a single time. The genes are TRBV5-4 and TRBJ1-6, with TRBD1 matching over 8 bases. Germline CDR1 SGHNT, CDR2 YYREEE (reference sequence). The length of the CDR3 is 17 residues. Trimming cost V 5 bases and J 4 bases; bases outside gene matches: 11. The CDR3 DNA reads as TGTGCCAGCAGTTCTCAGGACAGGGAAAAATATAATTCACCCCTCCACTTT. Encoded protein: CASSSQDREKYNSPLHF.

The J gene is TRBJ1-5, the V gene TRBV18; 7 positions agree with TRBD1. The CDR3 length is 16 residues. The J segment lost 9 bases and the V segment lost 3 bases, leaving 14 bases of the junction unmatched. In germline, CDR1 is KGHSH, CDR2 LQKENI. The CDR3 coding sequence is TGTGCCAGCTCACCCTCCTCGCGACAGGGAAATACGCCCCAGCATTTT. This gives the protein CASSPSSRQGNTPQHF.

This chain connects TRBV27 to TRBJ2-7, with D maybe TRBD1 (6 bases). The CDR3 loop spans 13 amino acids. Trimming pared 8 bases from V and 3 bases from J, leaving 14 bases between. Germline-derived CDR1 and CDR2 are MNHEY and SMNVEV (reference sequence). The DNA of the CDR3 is TGTGCCAGCCGCTCAGAGGGGGACTACGAGCAGTACTTC. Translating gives CASRSEGDYEQYF.

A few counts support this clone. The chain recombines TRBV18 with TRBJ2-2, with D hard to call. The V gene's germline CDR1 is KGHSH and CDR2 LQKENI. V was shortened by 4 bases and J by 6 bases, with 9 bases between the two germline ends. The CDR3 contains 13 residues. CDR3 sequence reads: CASSQGFAGELFF. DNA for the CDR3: TGTGCCAGCTCACAGGGTTTCGCCGGGGAGCTGTTTTTT.

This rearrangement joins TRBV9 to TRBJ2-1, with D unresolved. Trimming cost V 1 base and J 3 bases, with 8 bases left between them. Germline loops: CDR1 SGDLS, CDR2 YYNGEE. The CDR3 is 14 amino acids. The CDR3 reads CASSVNPRYNEQFF. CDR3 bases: TGTGCCAGCAGCGTAAATCCCCGCTACAATGAGCAGTTCTTC.

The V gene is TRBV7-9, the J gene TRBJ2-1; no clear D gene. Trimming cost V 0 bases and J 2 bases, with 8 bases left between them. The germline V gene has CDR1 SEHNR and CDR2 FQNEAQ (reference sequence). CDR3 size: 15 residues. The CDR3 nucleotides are TGTGCCAGCAGCTTAGCAGGGCCCCCCTACAATGAGCAGTTCTTC. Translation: CASSLAGPPYNEQFF.

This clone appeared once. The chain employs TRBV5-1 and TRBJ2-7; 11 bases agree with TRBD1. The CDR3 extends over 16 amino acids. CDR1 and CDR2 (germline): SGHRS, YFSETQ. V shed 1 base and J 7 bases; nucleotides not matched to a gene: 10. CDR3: CASSLSGTGGSLEQYF. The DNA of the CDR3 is TGCGCCAGCAGCTTGTCCGGGACAGGGGGGTCGCTTGAGCAGTACTTC.

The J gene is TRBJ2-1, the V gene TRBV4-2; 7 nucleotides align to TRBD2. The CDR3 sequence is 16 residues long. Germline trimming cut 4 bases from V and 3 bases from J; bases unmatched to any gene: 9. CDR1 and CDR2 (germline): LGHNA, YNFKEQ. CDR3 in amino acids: CASSPNWRGSYNEQFF. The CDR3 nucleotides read TGTGCCAGCAGCCCAAACTGGCGGGGGAGCTACAATGAGCAGTTCTTC.

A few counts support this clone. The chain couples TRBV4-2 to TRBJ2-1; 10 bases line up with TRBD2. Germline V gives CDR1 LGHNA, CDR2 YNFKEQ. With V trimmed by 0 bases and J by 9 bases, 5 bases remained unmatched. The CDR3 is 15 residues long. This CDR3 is CASSQDILAGSEQFF. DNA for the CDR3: TGTGCCAGCAGCCAAGATATACTAGCGGGAAGTGAGCAGTTCTTC.

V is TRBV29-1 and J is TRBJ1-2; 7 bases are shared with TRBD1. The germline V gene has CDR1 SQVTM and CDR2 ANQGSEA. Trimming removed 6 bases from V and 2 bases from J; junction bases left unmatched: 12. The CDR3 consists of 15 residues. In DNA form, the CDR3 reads TGCAGCGTGCAATTCCGGGACAGAGTGAACTATGGCTACACCTTC. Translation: CSVQFRDRVNYGYTF. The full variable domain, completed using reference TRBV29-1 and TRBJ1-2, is SAVISQKPSRDICQRGTSLTIQCQVDSQVTMMFWYRQQPGQSLTLIATANQGSEATYESGFVIDKFPISRPNLTFSTLTVSNMSPEDSSIYLCSVQFRDRVNYGYTFGSGTRLTVV.